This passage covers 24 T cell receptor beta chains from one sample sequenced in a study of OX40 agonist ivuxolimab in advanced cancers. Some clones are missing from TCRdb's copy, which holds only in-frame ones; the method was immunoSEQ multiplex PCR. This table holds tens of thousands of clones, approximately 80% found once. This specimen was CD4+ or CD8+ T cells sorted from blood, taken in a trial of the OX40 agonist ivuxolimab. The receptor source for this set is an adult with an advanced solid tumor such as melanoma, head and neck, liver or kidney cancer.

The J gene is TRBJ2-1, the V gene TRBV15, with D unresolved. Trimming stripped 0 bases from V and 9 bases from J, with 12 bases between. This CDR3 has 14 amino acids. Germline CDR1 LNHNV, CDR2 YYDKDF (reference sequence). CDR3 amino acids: CATSRDRRGREQFF. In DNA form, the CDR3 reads TGTGCCACCAGCAGAGATCGGCGTGGGCGTGAGCAGTTCTTC.

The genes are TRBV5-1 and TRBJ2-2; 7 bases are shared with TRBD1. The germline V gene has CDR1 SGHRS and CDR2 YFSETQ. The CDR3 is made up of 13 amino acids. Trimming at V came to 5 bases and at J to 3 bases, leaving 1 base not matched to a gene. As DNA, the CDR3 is TGCGCCAGCAGAGGGGGCGACACCGGGGAGCTGTTTTTT. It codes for CASRGGDTGELFF.

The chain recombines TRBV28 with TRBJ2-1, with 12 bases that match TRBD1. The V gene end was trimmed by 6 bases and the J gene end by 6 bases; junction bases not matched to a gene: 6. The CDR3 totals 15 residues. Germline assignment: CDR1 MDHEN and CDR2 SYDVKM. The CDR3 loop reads CASRSGTGGFNEQFF. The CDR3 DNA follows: TGTGCCAGCAGGTCCGGGACAGGGGGCTTCAATGAGCAGTTCTTC.

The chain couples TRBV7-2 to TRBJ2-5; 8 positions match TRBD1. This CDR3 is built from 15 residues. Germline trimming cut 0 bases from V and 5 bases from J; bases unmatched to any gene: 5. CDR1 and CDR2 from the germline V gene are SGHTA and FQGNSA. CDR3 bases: TGTGCCAGCAGCTTAGCCCAGACAGGGGCTGAGACCCAGTACTTC. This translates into CASSLAQTGAETQYF.

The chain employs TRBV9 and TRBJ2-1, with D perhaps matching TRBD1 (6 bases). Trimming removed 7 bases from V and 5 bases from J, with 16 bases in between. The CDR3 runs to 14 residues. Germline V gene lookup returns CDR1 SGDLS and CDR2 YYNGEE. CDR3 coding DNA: TGTGCCAGCGGAGCAGACCCAGGGGACAATGAGCAGTTCTTC. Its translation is CASGADPGDNEQFF.

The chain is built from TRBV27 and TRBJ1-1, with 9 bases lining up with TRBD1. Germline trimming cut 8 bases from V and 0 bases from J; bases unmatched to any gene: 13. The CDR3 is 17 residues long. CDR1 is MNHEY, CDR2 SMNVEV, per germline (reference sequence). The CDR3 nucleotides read TGTGCCAGCCGCCGGGGAACAGGGGGCCACATGAACACTGAAGCTTTCTTT. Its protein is CASRRGTGGHMNTEAFF.

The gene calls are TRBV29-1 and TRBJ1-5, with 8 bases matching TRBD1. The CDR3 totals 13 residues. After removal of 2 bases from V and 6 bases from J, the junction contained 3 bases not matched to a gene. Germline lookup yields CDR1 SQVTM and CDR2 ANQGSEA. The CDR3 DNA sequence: TGCAGCGTTGAAATACAGGGGGGTCAGCCCCAGCATTTT. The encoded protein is CSVEIQGGQPQHF.

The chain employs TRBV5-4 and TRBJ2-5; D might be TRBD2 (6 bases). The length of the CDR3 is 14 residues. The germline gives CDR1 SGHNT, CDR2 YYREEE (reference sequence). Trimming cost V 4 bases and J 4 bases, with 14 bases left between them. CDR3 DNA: TGTGCCAGCAGCCCGGACGGGGGTAGAGAGACCCAGTACTTC. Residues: CASSPDGGRETQYF.

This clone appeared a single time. Here the CDR3 reads CASSPGQGAPFF. For the CDR3, the DNA is TGTGCCAGCAGTCCCGGACAGGGGGCACCTTTCTTT. The chain has TRBV28 and TRBJ1-1, with 11 bases identical to TRBD1. J was trimmed by 12 bases and V by 5 bases; bases with no gene match: 5. CDR3 length equals 12 residues. In germline, CDR1 is MDHEN, CDR2 SYDVKM.

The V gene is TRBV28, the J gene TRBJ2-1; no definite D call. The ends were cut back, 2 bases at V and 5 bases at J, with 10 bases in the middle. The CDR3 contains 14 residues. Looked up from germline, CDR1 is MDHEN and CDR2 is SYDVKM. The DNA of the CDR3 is TGTGCCAGCAGTTTAGGGCGACCCGACAATGAGCAGTTCTTC. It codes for CASSLGRPDNEQFF.

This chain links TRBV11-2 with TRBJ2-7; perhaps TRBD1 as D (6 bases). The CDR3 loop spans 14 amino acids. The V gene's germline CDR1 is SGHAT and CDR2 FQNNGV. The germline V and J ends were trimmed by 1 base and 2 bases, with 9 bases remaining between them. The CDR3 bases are TGTGCCAGCAGCTTAGGTAGGACAGCCTACGAGCAGTACTTC. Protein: CASSLGRTAYEQYF.

CDR3 bases: TGCGCCAGCAGCTTGGAGGTGGGTGGCGACTATGGCTACACCTTC. Its translation: CASSLEVGGDYGYTF. The J gene is TRBJ1-2, the V gene TRBV5-1, with D unclear. Trimming shortened V by 0 bases and J by 3 bases, and 12 bases separated the two germline ends. Germline CDR1 is SGHRS and CDR2 is YFSETQ. The CDR3 runs to 15 residues.

The CDR3 sequence is CASSLVDRVGSPLHF. The CDR3 DNA follows: TGTGCCAGCAGCTTAGTGGACAGGGTGGGTTCACCCCTCCACTTT. This chain joins TRBV7-2 and TRBJ1-6, with 8 nucleotides matching TRBD1. Germline trimming cut 1 base from V and 9 bases from J; bases unmatched to any gene: 5. The CDR3 is 15 amino acids. Germline assignment: CDR1 SGHTA and CDR2 FQGNSA. Full variable domain (outside the CDR3, taken from reference TRBV7-2 and TRBJ1-6): GAGVSQSPSNKVTEKGKDVELRCDPISGHTALYWYRQSLGQGLEFLIYFQGNSAPDKSGLPSDRFSAERTGGSVSTLTIQRTQQEDSAVYLCASSLVDRVGSPLHFGNGTRLTVT.

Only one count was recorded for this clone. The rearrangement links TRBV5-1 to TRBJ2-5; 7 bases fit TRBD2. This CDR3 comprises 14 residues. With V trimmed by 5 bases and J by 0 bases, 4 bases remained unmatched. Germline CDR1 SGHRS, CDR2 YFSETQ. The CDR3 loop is CASRFGTNQETQYF. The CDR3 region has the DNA TGCGCCAGCAGGTTCGGGACTAACCAAGAGACCCAGTACTTC.

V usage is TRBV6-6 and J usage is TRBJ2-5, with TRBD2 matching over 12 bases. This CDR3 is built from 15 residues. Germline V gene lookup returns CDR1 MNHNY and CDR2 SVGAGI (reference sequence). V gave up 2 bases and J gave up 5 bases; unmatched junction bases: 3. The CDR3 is CASSYDGTSGETQYF. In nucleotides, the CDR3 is TGTGCCAGCAGTTACGATGGGACTAGCGGGGAGACCCAGTACTTC.

The CDR3 region has the DNA TGTGCCAGCAGCTCCGAGCGGGAGGGCTCCTACAATGAGCAGTTCTTC. It encodes CASSSEREGSYNEQFF. The V call is TRBV9, the J call TRBJ2-1, with TRBD2 identical over 10 bases. With V trimmed by 4 bases and J by 0 bases, 4 bases remained unmatched. CDR1 is SGDLS, CDR2 YYNGEE, per germline. The CDR3 extends over 16 amino acids.

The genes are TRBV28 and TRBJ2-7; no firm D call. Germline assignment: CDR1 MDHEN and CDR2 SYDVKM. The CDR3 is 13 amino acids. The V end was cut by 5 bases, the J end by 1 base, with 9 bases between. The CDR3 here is CASSPVWSYEQYF. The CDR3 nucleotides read TGTGCCAGCAGTCCCGTCTGGTCCTACGAGCAGTACTTC.

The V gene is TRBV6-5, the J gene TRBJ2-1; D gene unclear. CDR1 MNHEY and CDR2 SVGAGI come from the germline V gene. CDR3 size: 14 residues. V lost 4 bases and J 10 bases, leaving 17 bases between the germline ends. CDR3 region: CASSLGLEATEQFF. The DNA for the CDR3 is TGTGCCAGCAGTTTGGGTCTTGAGGCTACCGAGCAGTTCTTC.

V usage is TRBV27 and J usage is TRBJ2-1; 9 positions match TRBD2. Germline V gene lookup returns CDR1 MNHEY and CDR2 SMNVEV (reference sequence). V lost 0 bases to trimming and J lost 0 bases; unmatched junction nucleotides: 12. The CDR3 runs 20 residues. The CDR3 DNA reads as TGTGCCAGCAGTTTATCGACCCTAGCGGGGCTATATAGCTCCTACAATGAGCAGTTCTTC. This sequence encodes CASSLSTLAGLYSSYNEQFF.

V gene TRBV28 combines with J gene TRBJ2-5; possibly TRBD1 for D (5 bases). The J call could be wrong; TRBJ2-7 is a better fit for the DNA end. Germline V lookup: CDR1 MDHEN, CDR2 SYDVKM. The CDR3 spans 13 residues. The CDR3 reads CASQDNRVYEQYF. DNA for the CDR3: TGTGCCAGTCAGGACAACAGAGTTTACGAGCAGTACTTC.

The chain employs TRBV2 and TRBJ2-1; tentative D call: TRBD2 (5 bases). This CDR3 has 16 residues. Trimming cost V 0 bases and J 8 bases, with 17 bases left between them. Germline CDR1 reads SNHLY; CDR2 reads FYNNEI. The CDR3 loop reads CASSEAPLGETYEQFF. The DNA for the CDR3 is TGTGCCAGCAGTGAAGCGCCACTAGGTGAAACCTATGAGCAGTTCTTC.

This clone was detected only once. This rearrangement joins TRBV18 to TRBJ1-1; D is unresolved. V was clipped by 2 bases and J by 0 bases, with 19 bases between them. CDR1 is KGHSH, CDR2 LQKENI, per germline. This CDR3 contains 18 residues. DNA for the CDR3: TGTGCCAGCTCACCAGTCACGGGCAGTCGATTAATGAACACTGAAGCTTTCTTT. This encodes CASSPVTGSRLMNTEAFF.

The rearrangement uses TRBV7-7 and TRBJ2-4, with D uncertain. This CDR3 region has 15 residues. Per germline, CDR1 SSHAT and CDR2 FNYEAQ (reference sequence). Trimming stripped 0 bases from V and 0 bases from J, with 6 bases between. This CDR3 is CASSLASLAKNIQYF. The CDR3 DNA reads TGTGCCAGCAGCTTAGCTAGCCTAGCCAAAAACATTCAGTACTTC.

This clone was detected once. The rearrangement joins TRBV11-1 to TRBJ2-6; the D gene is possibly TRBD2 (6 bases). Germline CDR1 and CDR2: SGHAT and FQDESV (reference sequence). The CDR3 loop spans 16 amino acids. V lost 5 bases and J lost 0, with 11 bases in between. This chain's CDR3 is CASSRRANSGANVLTF. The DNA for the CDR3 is TGTGCCAGCAGCCGGAGGGCTAACTCTGGGGCCAACGTCCTGACTTTC.